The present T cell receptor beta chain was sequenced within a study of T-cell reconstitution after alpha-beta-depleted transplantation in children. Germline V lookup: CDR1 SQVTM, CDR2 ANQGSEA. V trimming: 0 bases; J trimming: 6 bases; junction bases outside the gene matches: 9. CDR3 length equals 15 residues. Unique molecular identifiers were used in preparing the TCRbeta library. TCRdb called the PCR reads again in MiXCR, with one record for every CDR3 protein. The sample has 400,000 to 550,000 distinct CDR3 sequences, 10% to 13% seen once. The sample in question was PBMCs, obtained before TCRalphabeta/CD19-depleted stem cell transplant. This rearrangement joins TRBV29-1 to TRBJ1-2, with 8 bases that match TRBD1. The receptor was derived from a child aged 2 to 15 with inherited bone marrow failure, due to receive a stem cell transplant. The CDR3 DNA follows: TGCAGCGTTGAAGATCCCCCCGACAGGGGCCATGGCTACACCTTC. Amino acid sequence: CSVEDPPDRGHGYTF.